Here is one T cell receptor (beta chain) with its context. As processed by the authors: For nucleated cells, counts were estimated from reference gene primer amplification. Clones were read by immunoSEQ multiplex PCR, and TCRdb kept only the in-frame ones, dropping some. V and J calls and clone size are as listed in that table; D and trimming were resolved from the DNA. The sample consists of 280,000 or so clones, around 88% of them appearing once. The CDR3 is 14 residues long. V was shortened by 7 bases and J by 0 bases, with 10 bases between the two germline ends. Germline CDR1 and CDR2: MNHEY and SVGAGI. This sample stems from a study of blood T cell repertoires in COVID-19. For the study at large: Sites in the United States, Italy and Spain provided acute and convalescent COVID-19 samples. The analysed material was cDNA or gDNA that came from T cells, B-cell-depleted T cells, or PBMCs.

This sequence originates from a young woman who had recovered from COVID-19. The chain is built from TRBV6-5 and TRBJ2-1, with TRBD2 as a possible D gene (6 bases). Source material: peripheral blood. As DNA, the CDR3 is TGTGCCAGCACCGCGGGGAGCTCCTACAATGAGCAGTTCTTC. Translation: CASTAGSSYNEQFF.